Following are 3 T cell receptor beta chains from one sample sequenced in a study of CD4 T cells in relation to SARS-CoV-2 and coronaviruses. Produced via immunoSEQ multiplex PCR; TCRdb's table is partial and in-frame only. The sample shows 58,000 or so clones, 90% to 95% of them seen only once. Source material: naive CD4+ T cells from PBMCs. Subset noted: naive CD4+ T cells isolated by negative enrichment. All receptors come from an adult with COVID-19.

This clone is a singleton in its sample. The chain carries TRBV6-1 and TRBJ2-5; D might be TRBD1 or TRBD2, each matching 5 bases. CDR3 length: 13 amino acids. Trimming stripped 5 bases from V and 4 bases from J, with 11 bases between. Germline CDR1 and CDR2: MNHNS and SASEGT. The chain's CDR3 is CASSTGPPETQYF. The DNA for the CDR3 is TGTGCCAGCAGTACGGGGCCCCCAGAGACCCAGTACTTC.

Only one count was recorded for this clone. V gene TRBV30 combines with J gene TRBJ2-7; 7 positions match TRBD1. The germline gives CDR1 GTSNPN, CDR2 SVGIG (reference sequence). Losses at the gene ends were 5 bases for V and 6 bases for J; bases not matched to a gene: 10. This CDR3 is built from 13 residues. CDR3 DNA: TGTGCCTGGGACAGGGATTCGGGTGGCGAGCAGTACTTC. Amino acid sequence: CAWDRDSGGEQYF.

V is TRBV28 and J is TRBJ2-3; 14 nucleotides agree with TRBD2. Trimming at V came to 4 bases and at J to 6 bases, leaving 6 bases not matched to a gene. The CDR3 totals 16 residues. CDR1 is MDHEN and CDR2 is SYDVKM in the germline V gene. The CDR3 loop reads CASSSRLAGGLDTQYF. CDR3 nucleotide sequence: TGTGCCAGCAGTTCCCGACTAGCGGGAGGGCTGGATACGCAGTATTTT.